The 6 T cell receptor beta chains below come from one sample, sequenced in a study of radiation and T cells in renal cell carcinoma. Time point in this sample: baseline pretreatment blood. Treatment given: 15 Gy SBRT to primary tumor, nephrectomy 4 weeks later. The method was immunoSEQ multiplex PCR; TCRdb's version includes in-frame clones alone and lacks a portion of them. The repertoire holds about 59,000 clones, about three quarters seen once, with 7.3% in the top ten. The material was blood, obtained from a patient whose treatment included radiotherapy and nephrectomy. The receptors come from a man aged 55-75 years with renal cell carcinoma.

The chain couples TRBV5-8 to TRBJ2-3; a weak D match, TRBD1 (5 bases). The ends were cut back, 0 bases at V and 1 base at J, with 12 bases in the middle. This CDR3 spans 16 amino acids. Looked up from germline, CDR1 is SGHTS and CDR2 is YDEGEE. Here the CDR3 DNA reads TGTGCCAGCAGCTTGGACAAGGGGTTGGGCACAGATACGCAGTATTTT. Translating gives CASSLDKGLGTDTQYF. Combining the CDR3 with reference TRBV5-8 and TRBJ2-3 gives the whole variable domain EAGVTQSPTHLIKTRGQQATLRCSPISGHTSVYWYQQALGLGLQFLLWYDEGEERNRGNFPPRFSGRQFPNYSSELNVNALELEDSALYLCASSLDKGLGTDTQYFGPGTRLTVL.

The J gene is TRBJ1-1, the V gene TRBV6-5; D may be TRBD1 (5 bases). V was cut by 2 bases and J by 7 bases, with 11 bases left in between. CDR1 is MNHEY and CDR2 is SVGAGI in the germline V gene. CDR3 length equals 13 residues. CDR3 coding DNA: TGTGCCAGCAGTTACCCCGACAGAAATGAAGCTTTCTTT. Amino acid sequence: CASSYPDRNEAFF.

The chain uses TRBV29-1 and TRBJ1-2; 9 nucleotides match TRBD1. Trimming took 4 bases from V and 4 from J; bases not matched to a gene: 7. This CDR3 is 14 amino acids long. Germline V gene lookup returns CDR1 SQVTM and CDR2 ANQGSEA. CDR3 sequence: CSVGGTGQGYGYTF. CDR3 bases: TGCAGCGTTGGGGGAACGGGACAGGGCTATGGCTACACCTTC.

The chain employs TRBV4-3 and TRBJ2-1; no reliable D call. This CDR3 comprises 16 residues. Trimming pared 4 bases from V and 2 bases from J, leaving 15 bases between. The germline V gene has CDR1 LGHNA and CDR2 YSLEER. This chain's CDR3 is CASSRNSRAAYNEQFF. Written as DNA, the CDR3 is TGCGCCAGCAGCCGGAATAGCCGGGCGGCCTACAATGAGCAGTTCTTC.

The chain carries TRBV27 and TRBJ1-6; 9 nucleotides align to TRBD1. The trim removed 5 bases at V and 8 bases at J, leaving 7 bases unmatched. The germline V gene encodes CDR1 MNHEY and CDR2 SMNVEV (reference sequence). There are 15 residues in the CDR3. The CDR3 protein is CASSTQGQGYSPLHF. CDR3 sequence (DNA): TGTGCCAGCAGTACGCAGGGACAGGGATATTCACCCCTCCACTTT.

V is TRBV21-1 and J is TRBJ2-1; TRBD1, the D gene given by the table, was not confirmed from the DNA. TRBV21-1 is listed as a pseudogene. The CDR3 length is 15 residues. The CDR3 region is CASSNRDRTYNEQFF. CDR3 in DNA: TGTGCCAGCAGCAACCGGGACAGAACCTACAATGAGCAGTTCTTC.